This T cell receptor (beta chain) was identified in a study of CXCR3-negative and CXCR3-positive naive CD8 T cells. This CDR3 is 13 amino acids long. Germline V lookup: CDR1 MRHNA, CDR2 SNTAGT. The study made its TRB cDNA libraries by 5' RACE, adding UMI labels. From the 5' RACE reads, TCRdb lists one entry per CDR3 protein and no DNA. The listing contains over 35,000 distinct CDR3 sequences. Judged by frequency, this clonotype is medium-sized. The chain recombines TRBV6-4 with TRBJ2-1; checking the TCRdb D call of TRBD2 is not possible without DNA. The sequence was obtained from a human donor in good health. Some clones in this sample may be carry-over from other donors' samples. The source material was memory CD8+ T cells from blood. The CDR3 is CASSDRLAGGLFF.